The next 2 T cell receptor beta chains were all read from a single sample in a study of blood T cells in healthy people across ages. Alongside a J-beta primer mix, a sample-barcoded 5' primer served in a second PCR lasting about 7 to 12 cycles. TCRdb re-called the 5' RACE reads with MiXCR, one entry per CDR3 protein. The table records about 1.6 million distinct CDR3 sequences, about 31% of them present only once. Sample: blood. These receptors were taken from a woman aged 25 to 39 in good health.

The CDR3 is CASSLQDRTVREQYF. The CDR3 DNA follows: TGTGCCAGCAGCTTGCAGGACAGGACTGTTCGAGAGCAGTACTTC. The V gene is TRBV5-4, the J gene TRBJ2-7; 7 bases are a match to TRBD1. Germline trimming cut 1 base from V and 7 bases from J; bases unmatched to any gene: 11. Germline V CDR1 and CDR2: SGHNT, YYREEE (reference sequence). CDR3 length: 15 amino acids.

In its sample, this clonotype was seen a few times. The chain employs TRBV24-1 and TRBJ1-2; 11 bases match TRBD1. The CDR3 covers 13 residues. V shed 4 bases, J shed 8 bases, and the junction held 2 bases outside the gene matches. From germline, CDR1 is KGHDR and CDR2 SFDVKD. The CDR3 sequence: CATSDRTGGGYTF. The CDR3 DNA follows: TGTGCCACCAGTGACCGGACAGGGGGCGGCTACACCTTC.